This T cell receptor beta chain comes out of a study of neurological immune-mediated disorders (dated by TCRdb to about 2019). In terms of the full investigation: Among the approximately 34 multiple sclerosis patients, approximately 30 had relapsing-remitting MS and 3 had secondary progressive MS. Peripheral blood TCR-beta repertoires from HTLV-I-associated myelopathy (HAM/TSP) patients, multiple sclerosis patients and healthy controls were compared by UMI-based sequencing. Of the approximately 65 subjects in the cohort, about 14 were HAM/TSP patients, around 34 were multiple sclerosis patients, and about 20 were healthy controls. The approximately 99 TCR-beta libraries included longitudinal samples, technical triplicates and paired sorted CD4+ and CD8+ T-cell subsets alongside PBMC samples. Findings and caveats that apply to the study as a whole: The MS cluster was not associated with any clinical or MRI features, and the authors stated that larger cohorts are needed. In a phylogenetic analysis, the repertoires of 18 out of 34 MS patients fell into a single cluster of related CDR3 sequences, pointing to a possible signature at the repertoire level. No identical CDR3 amino acid sequences were found to be shared among expanded clones across subjects, suggesting that TCR-beta repertoires were private in all groups. TCR clonal expansion was highest in HAM/TSP patients and lowest in MS patients, with MS patients falling below even healthy controls.

At the junction V is shortened by 6 bases and J by 8 bases; bases outside the gene matches: 7. Sequences ENHRY (CDR1) and SYGVKD (CDR2) are obtained from the germline V gene. The CDR3 numbers 13 residues from cysteine through phenylalanine. CDR3 DNA only is kept here, 39 bases in frame from base 1. This clonotype was seen many times. Which antigen it targets is not known. Qualities for individual bases were not recorded, and no much larger clone is one base off. Unsorted PBMC libraries were generated from 2 million PBMCs stored in RNAlater at -80 °C until RNA extraction. Multiple sclerosis patients were enrolled in a US clinical protocol under which disease progression was evaluated by magnetic resonance imaging. Peripheral blood was subjected to Ficoll-Hypaque density gradient centrifugation to isolate PBMCs, which were then cryopreserved in liquid nitrogen. cDNA was synthesized by template-switch 5'RACE using a primer carrying a 10-nucleotide random unique molecular identifier by which each TCR transcript was tagged. Each sequencing run produced over 190 million TCR-beta sequences covering 15-18 subjects. The RNeasy kit was used for extraction of total RNA. TCR-beta VDJ regions were amplified with primers for the TCR constant region and the 5'RACE anchor, using the KAPA Real-time Library Amplification kit. A first PCR added sample indexes and Illumina adaptors, and a second PCR then raised library yield. The roughly 650 bp TCR product was size-selected on a 2% E-gel SizeSelection system after Ampure bead purification. Library quality was checked on a Bioanalyzer, concentration was measured with Qubit, and libraries were quantified with the Kapa Library Quantification kit before pooling. Paired-end 2 x 150 bp sequencing of the libraries was performed on an Illumina HiSeq 2500. To increase sequence diversity, roughly 24-31% phiX was spiked into each library pool. In the source study's methods: Quality-filtered reads were processed with the UMI-based MiGEC pipeline, and over 75% of raw TCR sequences were removed by the MiGEC pipeline during error correction. VDJ genes were aligned to IMGT germline references, and clonotypes were defined by unique CDR3 amino acid sequence plus V-J genes. Clonal expansion, Shannon diversity, and CDR3 relatedness (CalcPairwiseDistances, ClusterSamples) were evaluated with VDJtools, and phylogenetic trees were built with CLCbio workbench. Using coefficient-of-variation modelling across technical triplicates, the study counted a clone as expanded if it had at least 8 unique UMIs. The public reads were reanalyzed by TCRdb: fastp trimming at Q25, MiXCR alignment, in-frame beta chains only. Merged by CDR3 protein, the rows form single entries marked with the most common genes and DNA. The authors' filters were not applied to this entry. This sample gives more than 75,000 distinct CDR3 sequences in total; less than 5.5% of them show up just once. The top ten clones comprise less than 2.5% of the sample.

The chain uses TRBV10-3 and TRBJ1-1; 9 central bases correspond to TRBD1. Sequencing was done on a sample of PBMCs. The receptor was derived from a woman aged 30 to 39 with multiple sclerosis. The nucleotide sequence is given as TGTGCCATCAGCTCCACCGGGACAGGGGAAGCTTTCTTT. It specifies CAISSTGTGEAFF.